The T cell receptor (beta chain) under discussion was sequenced for a study of cytomegalovirus exposure and HLA in healthy donors. Study-wide points: Roughly uniform depth of sequencing across donors was assumed in presence/absence analyses.

Amplification used 60 Vbeta primers and 13 Jbeta primers. Original analysis: A later analysis counted around 80 million unique TCR beta chains, 10 million to 12 million shared. Profiled with immunoSEQ multiplex PCR; TCRdb holds only in-frame clones, not every one. V and J calls and clone size are as listed in that table; D and trimming were resolved from the DNA. The data contain roughly 130,000 clones, around 78% of them singletons. This CDR3 region has 16 residues. Germline V gene lookup returns CDR1 MNHEY and CDR2 SMNVEV (reference sequence). In the case of this clone: What it binds is not known.

Specimen: PBMCs. The chain combines TRBV27 with TRBJ2-5, with 7 bases aligning to TRBD1. Gene TRBJ2-7 matches the end of the DNA better, so the J call may be wrong. The clonotype comes from a middle-aged woman in good health and CMV-seronegative. The CDR3 loop reads CASISRWTGASYEQYF. The CDR3 nucleotides are TGTGCCAGCATCTCCCGGTGGACAGGAGCGTCTTACGAGCAGTACTTC.